This is a list of T cell receptor beta chains from one sample in a study of T-cell memory formation after mild COVID-19. MiXCR, applied by TCRdb to the 5' RACE reads, yields one record per CDR3 protein. Of fewer than 600,000 distinct CDR3 sequences listed, about 22% are singletons. Sequencing input: PBMCs or a T cell subset sorted from them (not recorded which). Every receptor here comes from an adult woman who had mild COVID-19 (a few samples of this study predate the infection). Cell type and time point are not known. Both conserved end residues are part of each CDR3. D genes are given only for firm matches. A row's size may be missing; if present it is once, few, many or a size class.

v_gene	d_gene	j_gene	abundance	CDR3aa	CDR3nt
TRBV27	-	TRBJ1-5	few	CASRWGGDSNQPQHF	TGTGCCAGCCGTTGGGGGGGGGATAGCAATCAGCCCCAGCATTTT
TRBV12-3/TRBV12-4	-	TRBJ2-3	few	CAITNILSGSTDTQYF	TGTGCCATTACCAACATCCTTAGCGGAAGCACAGATACGCAGTATTTT
TRBV6-5	-	TRBJ2-3	few	CASRRLISTDTQYF	TGTGCCAGCAGGCGCCTTATTAGCACAGATACGCAGTATTTT
TRBV3-1	-	TRBJ2-1	-	CASSLWDPSDNEQFF	TGTGCCAGCAGCCTTTGGGATCCCAGTGATAATGAGCAGTTCTTC
TRBV5-6	-	TRBJ2-2	-	CASSLSAFLGPTLRTGELFF	TGTGCCAGCAGCTTGTCAGCGTTTTTGGGGCCCACCCTACGAACCGGGGAGCTGTTTTTT
TRBV6-2/TRBV6-3	TRBD1	TRBJ2-2	-	CASSSGTATTGELFF	TGTGCCAGCAGTTCCGGGACAGCCACCACCGGGGAGCTGTTTTTT
TRBV19	-	TRBJ1-4	-	CAIDVRLPATNEKLFF	TGTGCCATTGACGTGCGTCTGCCCGCGACTAATGAAAAACTGTTTTTT
TRBV4-1	TRBD2	TRBJ2-1	-	CASSQVVAGAYGDNEQFF	TGCGCCAGCAGCCAAGTGGTAGCGGGGGCCTATGGAGACAATGAGCAGTTCTTC
TRBV12-3/TRBV12-4	TRBD1	TRBJ1-4	few	CASTRIRTGREKLFF	TGTGCCAGCACCCGTATCAGGACAGGGCGGGAAAAACTGTTTTTT
TRBV7-2	-	TRBJ1-6	many	CASSIKRDSPLHF	TGTGCCAGCAGCATAAAAAGAGATTCACCCCTCCACTTT
TRBV19	-	TRBJ1-1	-	CASSIWASKNTEAFF	TGTGCCAGTAGTATATGGGCCTCTAAGAACACTGAAGCTTTCTTT
TRBV29-1	-	TRBJ2-7	-	CSVEEGRDYEQYF	TGCAGCGTTGAGGAGGGCCGAGACTACGAGCAGTACTTC
TRBV14	-	TRBJ2-1	-	CASSPPGRGIYNEQFF	TGTGCCAGCAGCCCCCCAGGCCGCGGGATTTACAATGAGCAGTTCTTC
TRBV6-2/TRBV6-3	TRBD2	TRBJ2-3	few	CASSTLAGRNTDTQYF	TGTGCCAGCAGTACCTTAGCGGGACGTAACACAGATACGCAGTATTTT
TRBV15	TRBD2	TRBJ2-7	many	CATSRDGGTIGEQYF	TGTGCCACCAGCAGAGATGGGGGGACTATCGGGGAGCAGTACTTC
TRBV16	TRBD1	TRBJ2-1	-	CASSQLGQGGYNEQFF	TGTGCCAGCAGCCAGTTGGGACAGGGAGGCTACAATGAGCAGTTCTTC